This record looks at one T cell receptor (beta chain) sequence and its context. No antigen is known for it. The unexposed donors gave CD4+ T cells in about 2010-2019, prior to COVID-19. The cells were cultured for 10 days before CD4+ T cells were isolated. The sample belongs to a study of CD4 T cells in relation to SARS-CoV-2 and coronaviruses. Study-level background: PBMCs were cultured with antigen for roughly nine days before TCR beta sequencing.

Study-level results: Compared with monoreactive clones, crossreactive clones showed significantly weaker SARS-CoV-2 expansion.

The germline CDR1 and CDR2 sequences are SGHNT and YENEEA. The CDR3 covers 15 residues. The germline V and J ends were trimmed by 0 bases and 6 bases, with 13 bases remaining between them. Sequenced by immunoSEQ multiplex PCR; TCRdb stores in-frame clones only, minus some. The sample includes about 27,000 clones, about two thirds seen only once; the top ten take roughly a fifth. The chain joins TRBV11-3 to TRBJ2-3; D is possibly TRBD1 (5 bases). The TCR comes from a human donor in good health. Sequenced material: CD4+ T cells from PBMCs, cultured in vitro. Here the CDR3 DNA reads TGTGCCAGCAGCTTAGATGTGGGGCCGGTGGATACGCAGTATTTT. Translation gives CASSLDVGPVDTQYF.